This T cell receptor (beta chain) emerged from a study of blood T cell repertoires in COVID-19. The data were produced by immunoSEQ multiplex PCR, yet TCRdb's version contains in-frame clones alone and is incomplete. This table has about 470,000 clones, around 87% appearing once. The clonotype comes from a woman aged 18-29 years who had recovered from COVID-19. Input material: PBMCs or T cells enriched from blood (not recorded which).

CDR3 in DNA: TGTGCCAGCAGTTTTATGGGGCAGTCAAACTATGGCTACACCTTC. This encodes CASSFMGQSNYGYTF. The rearrangement uses TRBV27 and TRBJ1-2; TRBD1 is a possible D gene (5 bases). Germline-derived CDR1 and CDR2 are MNHEY and SMNVEV (reference sequence). The CDR3 runs 15 residues. Trimming removed 3 bases from V and 2 bases from J, with 13 bases in between.